Listed here are 32 T cell receptor beta chains from one sample, sequenced in a study of T cell responses to AZD1222 COVID-19 vaccine (dated by TCRdb to about 2021). Explained via the paper, the time point label denotes: about 28 days (+/-7) after the second vaccine dose. Preparation of the library involved the immunoSEQ multiplex PCR assay. TCRdb obtained this table from immuneACCESS and retained in-frame rearrangements with V and J assigned. These tables miss some clones; where compared with another copy, unresolved V genes account for less than half of the shortfall, and the remainder is unexplained. In all, the sample holds about 110,000 clones, and roughly 89% of those were seen once. Around 16% of the sample is in the top ten clones. The starting material was peripheral blood, obtained 28 days after the second AZD1222 dose. Receptors originate from an adult who received the AZD1222 COVID-19 vaccine.

This clone occurred once. The chain employs TRBV15 and TRBJ2-5, with TRBD1 as a possible D gene (7 bases). V shed 4 bases and J shed 2 bases, with 14 bases lying between them. The length of the CDR3 is 15 residues. CDR1 is LNHNV, CDR2 YYDKDF, per germline (reference sequence). The DNA for the CDR3 is TGTGCCACCAGCATTAGGCGGGGACAGCAAGAGACCCAGTACTTC. This gives the protein CATSIRRGQQETQYF.

CDR3 sequence: CASSKVEDTQYF. The CDR3 DNA reads TGTGCCAGCAGCAAAGTTGAAGATACGCAGTATTTT. This chain links TRBV21-1 with TRBJ2-3. TRBV21-1 is a known pseudogene. The CDR3 has 12 residues.

The chain uses TRBV18 and TRBJ1-1; D is possibly TRBD1 (5 bases). The V gene lost 1 base and the J gene lost 7 bases, with 13 bases spanning the gap. Germline V gene sequence: CDR1 KGHSH, CDR2 LQKENI. CDR3 length equals 14 residues. CDR3 coding DNA: TGTGCCAGCTCACCACAGGGAACTAGGGGTGAAGCTTTCTTT. Translating gives CASSPQGTRGEAFF. Variable domain in full (rest from reference TRBV18 and TRBJ1-1): NAGVMQNPRHLVRRRGQEARLRCSPMKGHSHVYWYRQLPEEGLKFMVYLQKENIIDESGMPKERFSAEFPKEGPSILRIQQVVRGDSAAYFCASSPQGTRGEAFFGQGTRLTVV.

This chain links TRBV6-5 with TRBJ2-6; D possibly corresponds to TRBD1 (6 bases). The germline gives CDR1 MNHEY, CDR2 SVGAGI. V lost 6 bases and J 2 bases, leaving 8 bases between the germline ends. The CDR3 is made up of 14 amino acids. The CDR3 region has the DNA TGTGCCAGCAGCGCAGGGGCTGGGGCCAACGTCCTGACTTTC. Translated: CASSAGAGANVLTF.

The V gene is TRBV18, the J gene TRBJ1-1; D not certain. CDR1 KGHSH and CDR2 LQKENI come from the germline V gene. This CDR3 has 13 amino acids. V was cut by 3 bases and J by 5 bases, with 10 bases left in between. The CDR3, as DNA: TGTGCCAGCTCACCTAGTGGGGTTACTGAAGCTTTCTTT. It yields the protein CASSPSGVTEAFF.

The chain combines TRBV6-6 with TRBJ2-5; tentatively, D is TRBD1 or TRBD2 (5 bases each). Trimming removed 0 bases from V and 9 bases from J, with 11 bases in between. Germline V gene data show CDR1 as MNHNY and CDR2 as SVGAGI (reference sequence). This CDR3 contains 13 residues. CDR3 protein: CASSYSPEGPQYF. The CDR3 coding sequence is TGTGCCAGCAGTTACTCACCCGAGGGGCCCCAGTACTTC.

This clone appeared once. The gene calls are TRBV27 and TRBJ1-2, with 7 positions matching TRBD1. From germline, CDR1 is MNHEY and CDR2 SMNVEV (reference sequence). The junction had 8 bases not matched to a gene; V was cut back by 5 bases and J by 8 bases. CDR3 length: 13 residues. CDR3 sequence reads: CASSPQGRLGYTF. The CDR3 nucleotides read TGTGCCAGCAGTCCACAGGGGAGATTGGGCTACACCTTC.

Written as DNA, the CDR3 is TGTGCCAGCAGCTTCTACGGGGAGAGCGGGACGAACACCGGGGAGCTGTTTTTT. Amino acid sequence: CASSFYGESGTNTGELFF. V usage is TRBV7-8 and J usage is TRBJ2-2; 7 bases are a match to TRBD2. The CDR3 has 18 residues. J lost 0 bases, V lost 3 bases, and 10 bases had no gene match. Per the germline V gene, CDR1 is SGHVS and CDR2 is FQNEAQ.

This sequence joins TRBV7-3 and TRBJ1-1; no clear D gene. V lost 4 bases and J lost 1, with 7 bases in between. This CDR3 is built from 13 residues. The germline V gene has CDR1 SGHTA and CDR2 FQGTGA. This chain's CDR3 is CASSSHRNTEAFF. CDR3 bases: TGTGCCAGCAGCTCCCACCGGAACACTGAAGCTTTCTTT. Together with reference TRBV7-3 and TRBJ1-1, the CDR3 gives the full variable domain: GAGVSQTPSNKVTEKGKYVELRCDPISGHTALYWYRQSLGQGPEFLIYFQGTGAADDSGLPNDRFFAVRPEGSVSTLKIQRTERGDSAVYLCASSSHRNTEAFFGQGTRLTVV.

V gene TRBV5-1 combines with J gene TRBJ2-1; a weak D match, TRBD2 (5 bases). This CDR3 has 13 amino acids. Trimming took 0 bases from V and 7 from J, leaving 8 bases between them. From germline, CDR1 is SGHRS and CDR2 YFSETQ. This CDR3 reads CASSLERGNEQFF. CDR3 nucleotide sequence: TGCGCCAGCAGCTTGGAACGCGGGAATGAGCAGTTCTTC.

The chain employs TRBV5-1 and TRBJ1-1, with D tentatively TRBD1 (6 bases). From germline, CDR1 is SGHRS and CDR2 YFSETQ. V was shortened by 5 bases and J by 8 bases, with 22 bases between the two germline ends. This CDR3 spans 15 amino acids. The CDR3 DNA follows: TGCGCCAGCAGTTCCGTCGGAACAGGGAAGACAGAAGCTTTCTTT. It codes for CASSSVGTGKTEAFF.

The J gene is TRBJ1-1, the V gene TRBV19, with 9 positions matching TRBD1. This CDR3 comprises 14 residues. Unmatched junction bases numbered 12, after V lost 10 bases and J lost 6 bases. Germline CDR1 and CDR2: LNHDA and SQIVND (reference sequence). The CDR3: CATWTGAFYPEAFF. The DNA for the CDR3 is TGTGCCACATGGACAGGGGCATTTTACCCTGAAGCTTTCTTT. Complete variable domain (other parts from reference TRBV19 and TRBJ1-1): DGGITQSPKYLFRKEGQNVTLSCEQNLNHDAMYWYRQDPGQGLRLIYYSQIVNDFQKGDIAEGYSVSREKKESFPLTVTSAQKNPTAFYLCATWTGAFYPEAFFGQGTRLTVV.

The CDR3 sequence: CAATGTGRTEAFF. In DNA form, the CDR3 reads TGCGCCGCCACCGGGACAGGGCGTACTGAAGCTTTCTTT. The chain carries TRBV10-2 and TRBJ1-1; TRBD1 matches at 9 bases. The V and J ends lost 11 bases and 5 bases, in that order; junction bases with no gene match: 9. In germline, CDR1 is WSHSY, CDR2 SAAADI. CDR3 size: 13 residues.

The chain recombines TRBV12-3 or TRBV12-4 with TRBJ2-7, with 8 bases fitting TRBD1. Germline trimming cut 5 bases from V and 7 bases from J; bases unmatched to any gene: 7. This CDR3 contains 13 residues. The CDR3 DNA follows: TGTGCCAGCAGTAACGGACAGGGACATGAGCAGTACTTC. The encoded protein is CASSNGQGHEQYF.

This chain joins TRBV24-1 and TRBJ2-3; weak D call: TRBD1 (6 bases). The CDR3 contains 15 residues. With 4 bases removed from V and 3 bases from J, the gap between germline ends came to 13 bases. CDR1 is KGHDR, CDR2 SFDVKD, per germline. This CDR3 reads CATSDPRGRTDTQYF. In nucleotides, the CDR3 is TGTGCCACCAGTGACCCCAGGGGCAGGACAGATACGCAGTATTTT.

The chain uses TRBV19 and TRBJ2-4; D is ambiguous. Germline V gene lookup returns CDR1 LNHDA and CDR2 SQIVND (reference sequence). The CDR3 runs 16 residues. The V end was cut by 2 bases, the J end by 1 base, with 12 bases between. CDR3 protein: CASSIWPERAKNIQYF. The CDR3 DNA follows: TGTGCCAGTAGTATATGGCCCGAACGCGCCAAAAACATTCAGTACTTC.

The chain is built from TRBV6-5 and TRBJ1-3, with D tentatively TRBD1 (5 bases). The CDR3 extends over 14 amino acids. Per the germline V gene, CDR1 is MNHEY and CDR2 is SVGAGI. V was pared by 1 base and J by 6 bases, with 10 bases between. The CDR3 loop reads CASSYWGMLNTIYF. The CDR3 DNA is TGTGCCAGCAGTTACTGGGGGATGCTAAACACCATATATTTT.

The V and J genes are TRBV6-5 and TRBJ2-1; D is perhaps TRBD1 (6 bases). Germline V gene lookup returns CDR1 MNHEY and CDR2 SVGAGI. This CDR3 region has 15 residues. V dropped 6 bases and J dropped 9 bases, with 21 bases sitting between them. The CDR3: CASSPRGFSSREQFF. DNA for the CDR3: TGTGCCAGCAGCCCAAGGGGGTTCAGTTCTCGTGAGCAGTTCTTC.

V and J are TRBV6-5 and TRBJ2-2; D unclear. This CDR3 has 15 amino acids. Germline V gene lookup returns CDR1 MNHEY and CDR2 SVGAGI. Trimming cost V 6 bases and J 0 bases, with 11 bases left between them. CDR3 sequence reads: CASRLVGSNTGELFF. The CDR3 bases are TGTGCCAGCAGACTTGTGGGGTCGAACACCGGGGAGCTGTTTTTT.

This clone has a handful of counts. The rearrangement joins TRBV28 to TRBJ1-2; D remains unclear. This CDR3 contains 13 residues. Germline CDR1 and CDR2: MDHEN and SYDVKM. Trimming removed 2 bases at V and 3 bases at J, with 7 bases between. The CDR3 region has the DNA TGTGCCAGCAGTTTACGCGCGGACTATGGCTACACCTTC. It translates to CASSLRADYGYTF.

About this clone: Other DNA sequences in the sample encode the same CDR3. The chain employs TRBV28 and TRBJ2-7; 12 bases agree with TRBD2. V lost 4 bases and J lost 4; bases outside the gene matches: 2. Per the germline V gene, CDR1 is MDHEN and CDR2 is SYDVKM. This CDR3 contains 14 residues. The CDR3 DNA reads as TGTGCCAGCAGTTCAGGGACTAGCGGGTACGAGCAGTACTTC. This encodes CASSSGTSGYEQYF.

By sample share, this clone is medium-sized (0.01 to 0.1%). The chain recombines TRBV4-1 with TRBJ2-7; 8 bases are shared with TRBD2. The germline V gene encodes CDR1 MGHRA and CDR2 YSYEKL. The J segment lost 0 bases and the V segment lost 0 bases, leaving 7 bases of the junction unmatched. The length of the CDR3 is 17 residues. CDR3 amino acids: CASSQDASGLSSYEQYF. The CDR3 region has the DNA TGCGCCAGCAGCCAAGATGCTAGCGGGCTTAGCTCCTACGAGCAGTACTTC.

The chain recombines TRBV7-9 with TRBJ1-2; a weak D match, TRBD1 (6 bases). In germline, CDR1 is SEHNR, CDR2 FQNEAQ (reference sequence). Trimming stripped 5 bases from V and 4 bases from J, with 8 bases between. The CDR3 length is 12 residues. CDR3 sequence reads: CASSQDSYGYTF. The CDR3 DNA is TGTGCCAGCAGCCAGGACAGCTATGGCTACACCTTC.

The J gene is TRBJ1-2, the V gene TRBV5-4, with 10 bases matching TRBD1. The V segment lost 3 bases and the J segment 8 bases; nucleotides outside the gene matches: 13. The CDR3 is 16 residues long. CDR1 is SGHNT and CDR2 is YYREEE in the germline V gene (reference sequence). The CDR3 DNA is TGTGCCAGCAGCTCACCCGACAGGGGGCAGTTTAGCGGCTACACCTTC. Its protein product is CASSSPDRGQFSGYTF.

For the CDR3, the DNA is TGTGCCAGCAGCCTTAACCCCGGGGGGAGCAATCAGCCCCAGCATTTT. Protein: CASSLNPGGSNQPQHF. The chain has TRBV7-8 and TRBJ1-5; D perhaps matches TRBD1 (5 bases). The CDR3 contains 16 residues. CDR1 is SGHVS and CDR2 is FQNEAQ in the germline V gene. V was cut by 5 bases and J by 1 base, with 15 bases left in between.

This chain uses TRBV3-1 (or the pseudogene TRBV3-2) with TRBJ1-3, with TRBD1 identical over 11 bases. Germline CDR1 is LGHDT and CDR2 is YNNKEL (reference sequence). This CDR3 has 15 residues. The J segment lost 1 base and the V segment lost 4 bases, leaving 0 bases of the junction unmatched. CDR3 sequence (DNA): TGTGCCAGCAGCCGGGACAGGGGGTCTGGAAACACCATATATTTT. It specifies CASSRDRGSGNTIYF.

V gene TRBV29-1 combines with J gene TRBJ2-7; D call uncertain. The germline V gene encodes CDR1 SQVTM and CDR2 ANQGSEA. The length of the CDR3 is 12 residues. V was pared by 4 bases and J by 3 bases, with 10 bases between. The CDR3 DNA reads TGCAGCGTTGCCCCGGACGTCTACGAGCAGTACTTC. This sequence encodes CSVAPDVYEQYF.

The V gene is TRBV27, the J gene TRBJ1-6; no reliable D call. Deletions cut 3 bases from V and 0 bases from J, with 18 bases between. This CDR3 region has 19 residues. The germline gives CDR1 MNHEY, CDR2 SMNVEV (reference sequence). The CDR3 region is CASSLSGPLRSSYNSPLHF. The CDR3 nucleotides are TGTGCCAGCAGTTTGTCTGGACCGTTGAGGAGCTCCTATAATTCACCCCTCCACTTT.

The rearrangement joins TRBV30 to TRBJ2-7, with D unclear. Trimming cost V 0 bases and J 12 bases, with 15 bases left between them. Germline V gene sequence: CDR1 GTSNPN, CDR2 SVGIG (reference sequence). This CDR3 is built from 12 residues. In DNA form, the CDR3 reads TGTGCCTGGAGTGTAATGGCGGTCCCGCGGTACTTC. This encodes CAWSVMAVPRYF.

The J gene is TRBJ2-3, the V gene TRBV18; the D is unclear. This CDR3 is 15 amino acids long. Between the trimmed V and J ends, which lost 1 base and 0 bases, there was a span of 8 bases. CDR1 is KGHSH and CDR2 is LQKENI in the germline V gene. CDR3 region: CASSPLASSTDTQYF. CDR3 DNA sequence: TGTGCCAGCTCACCACTAGCTTCTAGCACAGATACGCAGTATTTT.

V is TRBV19 and J is TRBJ2-7; TRBD2 matches 10 bases. V trimming: 1 base; J trimming: 3 bases; junction bases outside the gene matches: 3. From germline, CDR1 is LNHDA and CDR2 SQIVND (reference sequence). This CDR3 is 15 amino acids long. The CDR3, as DNA: TGTGCCAGTAGTATAGCCCTAGCGGGGGTCTACGAGCAGTACTTC. Protein product: CASSIALAGVYEQYF.

The chain carries TRBV5-1 and TRBJ2-5; the D gene could be TRBD1 or TRBD2 (6 bases each). The V gene lost 2 bases and the J gene lost 3 bases, with 11 bases spanning the gap. The CDR3 spans 14 residues. Germline V gene sequence: CDR1 SGHRS, CDR2 YFSETQ. The CDR3, as DNA: TGCGCCAGCAGCTTAGGGGGGCATAAAGAGACCCAGTACTTC. Its translation is CASSLGGHKETQYF.